The next 8 T cell receptor beta chains were all read from a single sample in a study of blood T cell repertoires in COVID-19. The repertoire was sequenced with immunoSEQ multiplex PCR; TCRdb's copy has only in-frame clones and lacks some. There are approximately 230,000 clones in the sample; around 90% occur only once, and about 6% lies in the top ten. The sequenced material came from PBMCs or T cells enriched from blood (not recorded which). Receptors originate from a woman aged 25 to 39 with acute COVID-19.

This chain uses TRBV6-1 with TRBJ1-1, with D tentatively TRBD1 (6 bases). CDR1 MNHNS and CDR2 SASEGT come from the germline V gene. The CDR3 is 16 residues long. V lost 3 bases, J lost 4 bases, and 18 bases lay in between. CDR3 in DNA: TGTGCCAGCAGTGAGGTCAGGGGTAGGTTCGGCACTGAAGCTTTCTTT. Encoded protein: CASSEVRGRFGTEAFF.

The chain employs TRBV7-9 and TRBJ1-1; a possible D gene is TRBD1 (5 bases). Trimming stripped 4 bases from V and 10 bases from J, with 19 bases between. The CDR3 extends over 14 amino acids. Germline CDR1 SEHNR, CDR2 FQNEAQ (reference sequence). The CDR3 here is CASSSQGALVRAFF. In DNA, the CDR3 is TGTGCCAGCAGCTCGCAGGGTGCCCTGGTGAGAGCTTTCTTT.

The rearrangement joins TRBV2 to TRBJ1-2; D is ambiguous. Per germline, CDR1 SNHLY and CDR2 FYNNEI. CDR3 length: 16 amino acids. Trimming removed 6 bases from V and 8 bases from J, with 25 bases in between. CDR3: CASSGPRDPTDRGYTF. The CDR3 DNA follows: TGTGCCAGCAGCGGACCACGGGATCCTACGGACCGGGGCTACACCTTC.

The chain combines TRBV14 with TRBJ1-2, with D possibly being TRBD1 (5 bases). V lost 5 bases, J lost 4 bases, and 11 bases lay in between. CDR3 length: 13 residues. The germline gives CDR1 SGHDN, CDR2 FVKESK. The CDR3 here is CASSLDISYGYTF. CDR3 DNA: TGTGCCAGCAGCTTGGACATCAGCTATGGCTACACCTTC.

The rearrangement joins TRBV7-8 to TRBJ2-1; 7 nucleotides line up with TRBD2. The CDR3 is 15 amino acids. After removal of 8 bases from V and 4 bases from J, the junction contained 11 bases not matched to a gene. The germline V gene has CDR1 SGHVS and CDR2 FQNEAQ. Here the CDR3 reads CASGPSSGAYNEQFF. Here the CDR3 DNA reads TGTGCCAGCGGTCCCTCTAGCGGAGCATACAATGAGCAGTTCTTC.

This rearrangement joins TRBV3-1 (or the pseudogene TRBV3-2) to TRBJ1-1; 10 positions agree with TRBD1. Germline V gives CDR1 LGHDT, CDR2 YNNKEL (reference sequence). Losses at the gene ends were 4 bases for V and 4 bases for J; bases not matched to a gene: 15. There are 18 residues in the CDR3. The CDR3: CASSLTYRDRGKPTEAFF. The CDR3 DNA sequence: TGTGCCAGCAGCCTCACTTACCGGGACAGGGGAAAACCCACTGAAGCTTTCTTT.

The sample holds a few counts of this clone. This chain joins TRBV10-3 and TRBJ1-1; the match to TRBD1 covers 12 bases. This CDR3 contains 13 residues. Germline V gives CDR1 ENHRY, CDR2 SYGVKD. After removal of 6 bases from V and 10 bases from J, the junction contained 6 bases not matched to a gene. The chain's CDR3 is CAISVGQGASAFF. CDR3 sequence (DNA): TGTGCCATCAGCGTGGGACAGGGGGCTTCAGCTTTCTTT.

The CDR3 region has the DNA TGTGCCAGCAGCTCGGGACCCCGACTAGCGGAATACAATGAGCAGTTCTTC. Translating gives CASSSGPRLAEYNEQFF. The chain joins TRBV5-6 to TRBJ2-1; TRBD2 matches at 9 bases. Germline V lookup: CDR1 SGHDT, CDR2 YYEEEE. V dropped 3 bases and J dropped 4; count of bases not matched to a gene: 11. The CDR3 sequence is 17 residues long.